A single sample gave rise to the 8 T cell receptor beta chains below, sequenced in a study of blood T cell repertoires in COVID-19. Sequencing used immunoSEQ multiplex PCR; TCRdb keeps in-frame clones, though not all of them. The sample has roughly 170,000 clones; roughly nine tenths are singletons. Input material: peripheral blood. These receptors all stem from a man between 65 and 79 years old with active or convalescent COVID-19.

The rearrangement uses TRBV6-1 and TRBJ1-3; TRBD1 might be the D (5 bases). V was clipped by 1 base and J by 0 bases, with 13 bases between them. Germline values: CDR1 MNHNS, CDR2 SASEGT. This CDR3 is built from 17 residues. The CDR3 loop is CASSEEGLTSSGNTIYF. The DNA for the CDR3 is TGTGCCAGCAGTGAAGAGGGACTGACGAGCTCTGGAAACACCATATATTTT.

This chain uses TRBV5-6 with TRBJ1-4; D is uncertain. Per germline, CDR1 SGHDT and CDR2 YYEEEE. This CDR3 is built from 14 residues. Trimming pared 0 bases from V and 5 bases from J, leaving 8 bases between. For the CDR3, the DNA is TGTGCCAGCAGCTTGGGGGCCAGAAATGAAAAACTGTTTTTT. Translated, it gives CASSLGARNEKLFF.

The V gene is TRBV14, the J gene TRBJ1-2, with D possibly TRBD1 on 5 matching bases. The length of the CDR3 is 13 residues. V was shortened by 1 base and J by 4 bases, with 7 bases between the two germline ends. Germline V gives CDR1 SGHDN, CDR2 FVKESK. The CDR3 is CASSQGTPYGYTF. The CDR3, as DNA: TGTGCCAGCAGCCAAGGGACACCCTATGGCTACACCTTC.

The chain links TRBV29-1 to TRBJ1-1; 9 nucleotides match TRBD1. Germline V CDR1 and CDR2: SQVTM, ANQGSEA. With 8 bases clipped from V and 3 bases from J, the junction kept 7 bases outside the gene matches. This CDR3 has 13 residues. The CDR3 reads CSIRQGVYTEAFF. The CDR3 DNA is TGCAGCATCAGACAGGGGGTGTACACTGAAGCTTTCTTT.

V is TRBV5-1 and J is TRBJ1-2, with D perhaps matching TRBD1 (5 bases). The CDR3 has 16 amino acids. Germline V gives CDR1 SGHRS, CDR2 YFSETQ. The V and J ends lost 3 bases and 4 bases respectively, with 19 bases between them. The DNA of the CDR3 is TGCGCCAGCAGCTGGGGGGTCGACAGTTCCAGCTATGGCTACACCTTC. Protein: CASSWGVDSSSYGYTF.

The rearrangement uses TRBV14 and TRBJ1-2; a weak D match, TRBD1 (5 bases). Germline V gene lookup returns CDR1 SGHDN and CDR2 FVKESK. The CDR3 is 14 amino acids. Trimming left V 4 bases short and J 6 bases short, with 15 bases between. DNA of the CDR3: TGTGCCAGCAGCCGAGAACCTAGACAGCATGGCTACACCTTC. Its translation is CASSREPRQHGYTF.

The CDR3 nucleotides are TGTGCCAGCAGTCAACTTTCTAACTATGGCTACACCTTC. Encoded protein: CASSQLSNYGYTF. The gene calls are TRBV6-5 and TRBJ1-2; D gene uncertain. Trimming took off 5 bases at V and 0 bases at J, with 7 bases between the two ends. The CDR3 is 13 amino acids. CDR1 is MNHEY, CDR2 SVGAGI, per germline.

The J gene is TRBJ2-5, the V gene TRBV5-4; the match to TRBD2 covers 13 bases. The CDR3 spans 17 residues. Per the germline V gene, CDR1 is SGHNT and CDR2 is YYREEE (reference sequence). V dropped 0 bases and J dropped 1; count of bases not matched to a gene: 3. The CDR3 region is CASSLGTSGSSQETQYF. CDR3 nucleotide sequence: TGTGCCAGCAGCTTGGGGACTAGCGGGAGTTCCCAAGAGACCCAGTACTTC.